The sequence of this T cell receptor (beta chain) was determined in a study of beta chain features in type 1 diabetes. Study-wide findings and caveats: Type 1 diabetes patients had moderately but significantly shorter TCRB CDR3s in all four CD4+ subsets.

This clone was observed a handful of times. The target antigen is unknown. What was sequenced were expressed TCRB transcripts, since all of the isolated RNA had been reverse transcribed. Profiling relied on immunoSEQ multiplex PCR, and the TCRdb table lists in-frame clones only, not all of them. The sample lists a few hundred thousand clones, roughly 13% occurring once. Germline loops: CDR1 SGHRS, CDR2 YFSETQ. The CDR3 has 14 amino acids. The trim removed 5 bases at V and 7 bases at J, leaving 9 bases unmatched. The TCR was taken from a woman between 18 and 30 years old with type 1 diabetes. This chain joins TRBV5-1 and TRBJ2-1; 7 bases are a match to TRBD1. Material for sequencing was naive CD4+ T cells from blood. The CDR3 DNA sequence: TGCGCCAGCAGTTACCGACAGGGAATTAATGAGCAGTTCTTC. Encoded protein: CASSYRQGINEQFF.